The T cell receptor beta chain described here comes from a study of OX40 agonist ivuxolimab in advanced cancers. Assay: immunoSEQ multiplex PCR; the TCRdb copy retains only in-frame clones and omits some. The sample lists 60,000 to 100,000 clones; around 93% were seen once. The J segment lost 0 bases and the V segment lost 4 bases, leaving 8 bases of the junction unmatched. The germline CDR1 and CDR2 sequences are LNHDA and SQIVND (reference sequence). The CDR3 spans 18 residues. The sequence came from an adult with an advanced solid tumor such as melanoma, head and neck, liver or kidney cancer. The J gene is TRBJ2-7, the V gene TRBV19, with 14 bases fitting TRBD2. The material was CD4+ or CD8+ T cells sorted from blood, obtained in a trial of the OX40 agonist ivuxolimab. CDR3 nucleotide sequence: TGTGCCAGTAGTACGAAGGGGACTAGCGGGGGTAGCTCCTACGAGCAGTACTTC. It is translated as CASSTKGTSGGSSYEQYF.